This record concerns one T cell receptor (beta chain) sequence. The V gene lost 3 bases and the J gene lost 6 bases, with 6 bases spanning the gap. The CDR3 consists of 12 residues. Germline V gene sequence: CDR1 LNHDA, CDR2 SQIVND (reference sequence). The protocol was immunoSEQ multiplex PCR, while the TCRdb copy is restricted to in-frame clones and leaves out a portion. The table has 10,000 to 11,000 clones, approximately 85% seen once; the top ten hold roughly 2.7%. The sample comes from a study of chemoradiotherapy in HPV16-positive cancers. The gene calls are TRBV19 and TRBJ1-5; D uncertain. The TCR was taken from a human donor with HPV-associated anogenital cancer. Sequenced here: blood, sampled from a patient who underwent chemoradiotherapy. CDR3: CASSMGVQPQHF. The CDR3 coding sequence is TGTGCCAGTAGTATGGGTGTTCAGCCCCAGCATTTT.